This TCR beta chain emerged from a study of post-analysis software for immune sequencing data. Study-wide results and caveats: With TRBV5-6, TRBV5-1 and TRBV20-1 included, about 5 TRBV segments were more frequent in patients than in controls. Pronounced co-clustering by F measure was evident among identically batched samples.

This clonotype was found a few times. Its antigen is unknown. Prepared TCR beta cDNA libraries contained unique molecular identifiers. T cells numbering about 0.9 to 11 million gave rise to around 460,000 cDNA molecules. Using its own MiXCR run on the PCR reads, TCRdb lists one record per CDR3 protein. The sample consists of roughly 700,000 distinct CDR3 sequences, approximately 30% of them appearing once. This CDR3 is 14 amino acids long. V lost 7 bases and J lost 5, with 15 bases in between. Germline-derived CDR1 and CDR2 are LGHDT and YNNKEL (reference sequence). The specimen was blood. The TCR originated in a girl under 18 with multiple sclerosis. This rearrangement joins TRBV3-1 to TRBJ2-1; a weak D match, TRBD1 (6 bases). The DNA of the CDR3 is TGTGCCAGCACTATAGGAAGGGGGAACAATGAGCAGTTCTTC. Amino acids: CASTIGRGNNEQFF.